A single TCR beta chain is shown here with its context. The antigen remains unidentified. The source of the sample is a study of CD8+ T cells in alopecia areata. This CDR3 contains 13 residues. Trimming removed 4 bases from V and 2 bases from J, with 9 bases in between. The V gene's germline CDR1 is MDHEN and CDR2 SYDVKM. Findings of the study overall: For lesional scalp, especially alopecia totalis/universalis, clonality was higher than in normal scalp. TCRs were shared less clearly across patients than in mice, possibly for HLA-related reasons.

Once RNA had been extracted, it was reverse transcribed into cDNA to act as the sequencing template. The repertoire was sequenced with immunoSEQ multiplex PCR; TCRdb's copy has only in-frame clones and lacks some. The table includes approximately 30,000 clones, around 62% detected once. Material: NKG2D-high CD8+ T cells sorted from blood. This chain uses TRBV28 with TRBJ2-7; tentative D call: TRBD2 (6 bases). The sequence came from a human donor with alopecia areata. CDR3 loop: CASSYGGTYEQYF. DNA of the CDR3: TGTGCCAGCAGTTACGGGGGTACCTACGAGCAGTACTTC.